This T cell receptor beta chain was identified during a study of cytomegalovirus exposure and HLA in healthy donors. About the research overall: There were 65 million to 85 million unique TCRs (from HLA-typed donors) in an early data release. Whole-study results and caveats: Later analysis identified a missense DCLRE1C variant that was linked to TCR beta V- and J-gene trimming.

On this clone: The antigen remains unidentified. Compared with germline, one end of the junction differs, possibly owing to a read error.

The PCR contained 60 Vbeta and 13 Jbeta primers. Clones were read by immunoSEQ multiplex PCR, and TCRdb kept only the in-frame ones, dropping some. The data hold around 150,000 clones, with over 80% observed a single time. The sample consisted of PBMCs. The TCR comes from a man between 50 and 59 years old in good health and CMV-seropositive.

CDR3 in amino acids: CASTKGQGAWDF. As DNA, the CDR3 is TGTGCCAGCACAAAGGGACAGGGGGCTTGGGATTTT. The genes are TRBV6-1 and TRBJ2-3; TRBD1 aligns across 12 bases. From germline, CDR1 is MNHNS and CDR2 SASEGT. This CDR3 region has 12 residues.